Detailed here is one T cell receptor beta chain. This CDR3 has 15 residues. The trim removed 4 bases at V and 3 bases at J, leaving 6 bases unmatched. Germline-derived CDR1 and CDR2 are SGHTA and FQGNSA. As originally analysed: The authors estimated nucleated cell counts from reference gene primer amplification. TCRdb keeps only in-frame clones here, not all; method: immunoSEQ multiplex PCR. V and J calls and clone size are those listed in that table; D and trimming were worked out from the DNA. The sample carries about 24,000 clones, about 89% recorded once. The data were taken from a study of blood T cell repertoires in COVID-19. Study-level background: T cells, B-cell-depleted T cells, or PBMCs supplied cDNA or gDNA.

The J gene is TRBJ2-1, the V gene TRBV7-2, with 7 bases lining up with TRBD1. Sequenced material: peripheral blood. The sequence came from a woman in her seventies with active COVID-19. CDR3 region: CASSSSGGNYNEQFF. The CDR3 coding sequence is TGTGCCAGCAGCTCCTCAGGGGGAAACTACAATGAGCAGTTCTTC.